Reported below is one TCR beta chain. Its antigen is unknown. Assay used: immunoSEQ multiplex PCR; TCRdb lists only in-frame clones, some missing. Among about 62,000 clones listed, 92% were seen once. Germline-derived CDR1 and CDR2 are SGHAT and FQNNGV. CDR3 size: 16 residues. Trimming shortened V by 5 bases and J by 2 bases, and 19 bases separated the two germline ends. This sample is drawn from a study of OX40 agonist ivuxolimab in advanced cancers. About the research overall: Clinicians treated patients with ivuxolimab, an agonistic anti-OX40 (CD134) antibody. Every 2 weeks, patients received ivuxolimab intravenously, dosed at 0.01 to 10 mg/kg. Dose-escalation cases comprised hepatocellular carcinoma, melanoma, renal cell or head and neck cancer. General study points: Both CD4+ and CD8+ T cell populations in blood had undergone clonal expansion by week 6 at 0.1 to 3.0 mg/kg.

The rearrangement joins TRBV11-2 to TRBJ2-7, with D possibly matching TRBD2 (5 bases). The clonotype comes from an adult with an advanced solid tumor such as melanoma, head and neck, liver or kidney cancer. The sequencing here drew on CD4+ or CD8+ T cells sorted from blood, taken in a trial of the OX40 agonist ivuxolimab. The CDR3 nucleotides read TGTGCCAGCAGCCAATCCTGGGGAGCCAACGCCTACGAGCAGTACTTC. Encoded protein: CASSQSWGANAYEQYF.